The 16 T cell receptor beta chains reported below all come from one sample, sequenced in a study of lymphopenia after photon versus proton radiotherapy. Profiled with immunoSEQ multiplex PCR; TCRdb holds only in-frame clones, not every one. The sample has about 83,000 clones; around 88% are singletons. Sequencing was performed on peripheral blood, taken from a patient treated with proton-based radiotherapy. Receptors were obtained from a man aged 55 to 70 with pancreatic cancer.

A few counts support this clone. The chain couples TRBV6-5 to TRBJ1-5; unclear D gene. This CDR3 comprises 13 residues. The germline V and J ends were trimmed by 2 bases and 9 bases, with 11 bases remaining between them. Germline V gives CDR1 MNHEY, CDR2 SVGAGI. As DNA, the CDR3 is TGTGCCAGCAGTTACACTTCTCTGGGGCCCCAGCATTTT. This encodes CASSYTSLGPQHF.

The gene calls are TRBV7-3 and TRBJ2-1, with D uncertain. There are 13 residues in the CDR3. From germline, CDR1 is SGHTA and CDR2 FQGTGA. V gave up 0 bases and J gave up 7 bases, with 7 bases separating them. The CDR3, as DNA: TGTGCCAGCAGCTTAACAGGGCAGAATGAGCAGTTCTTC. Protein sequence: CASSLTGQNEQFF.

V usage is TRBV6-4 and J usage is TRBJ2-3; tentative D call: TRBD2 (5 bases). V shed 0 bases and J shed 4 bases, with 11 bases lying between them. The CDR3 runs to 15 residues. CDR1 is MRHNA and CDR2 is SNTAGT in the germline V gene. DNA for the CDR3: TGTGCCAGCAGTGACTCGATGAGCGGAGCAGATACGCAGTATTTT. This codes for CASSDSMSGADTQYF.

The V gene is TRBV5-1, the J gene TRBJ2-1; D remains ambiguous. CDR1 and CDR2 (germline): SGHRS, YFSETQ. The V end was cut by 0 bases, the J end by 5 bases, with 6 bases between. The CDR3 covers 13 residues. In DNA, the CDR3 is TGCGCCAGCAGCTTGGGGTCGAACAATGAGCAGTTCTTC. Translating gives CASSLGSNNEQFF.

The rearrangement uses TRBV27 and TRBJ2-6; TRBD1 aligns across 9 bases. V dropped 6 bases and J dropped 0; count of bases not matched to a gene: 15. This CDR3 contains 20 residues. Per the germline V gene, CDR1 is MNHEY and CDR2 is SMNVEV (reference sequence). The DNA of the CDR3 is TGTGCCAGCAGCGTAGTGGGACAGGGATTTTTTAGCTCTGGGGCCAACGTCCTGACTTTC. Translated, it gives CASSVVGQGFFSSGANVLTF.

The chain uses TRBV19 and TRBJ2-7, with TRBD2 identical over 11 bases. Looked up from germline, CDR1 is LNHDA and CDR2 is SQIVND (reference sequence). The V segment lost 8 bases and the J segment 1 base; nucleotides outside the gene matches: 7. This CDR3 is built from 15 residues. The CDR3 region is CASGGIAGGSYEQYF. CDR3 nucleotides: TGTGCCAGTGGGGGAATAGCGGGAGGGTCCTACGAGCAGTACTTC.

The chain recombines TRBV9 with TRBJ2-2, with D perhaps assigned TRBD1 or TRBD2 (5 bases each). CDR1 is SGDLS and CDR2 is YYNGEE in the germline V gene. The CDR3 length is 15 residues. V shed 4 bases and J shed 3 bases, with 13 bases lying between them. The CDR3 protein is CASSPRLGDTGELFF. The CDR3, as DNA: TGTGCCAGCAGCCCCCGTTTGGGGGACACCGGGGAGCTGTTTTTT.

V and J are TRBV7-6 and TRBJ2-7, with 9 bases lining up with TRBD2. Germline V gene sequence: CDR1 SGHVS, CDR2 FNYEAQ. V lost 6 bases, J lost 2 bases, and 5 bases stayed unmatched. The CDR3 spans 14 residues. The CDR3 DNA reads as TGTGCCAGCAGGCAGGCTAGCGGGACCTACGAGCAGTACTTC. Its translation is CASRQASGTYEQYF.

The V gene is TRBV30, the J gene TRBJ2-7; TRBD2 matches 9 bases. The V segment lost 3 bases and the J segment 5 bases; nucleotides outside the gene matches: 8. The CDR3 contains 14 residues. The germline V gene has CDR1 GTSNPN and CDR2 SVGIG (reference sequence). The CDR3 region is CAWRLSGSLHEQYF. CDR3 DNA sequence: TGTGCCTGGAGACTTAGCGGGAGTTTACACGAGCAGTACTTC.

CDR3 bases: TGTGCCAGCAGCTATCCGGGACAAACATACGAGCAGTACTTC. This codes for CASSYPGQTYEQYF. This chain joins TRBV5-5 and TRBJ2-7; weak D call: TRBD1 (6 bases). Trimming shortened V by 3 bases and J by 4 bases, and 14 bases separated the two germline ends. Germline lookup yields CDR1 SGHKS and CDR2 YYEKEE (reference sequence). CDR3 length equals 14 residues.

The gene calls are TRBV11-2 and TRBJ1-5, with D possibly being TRBD1 (5 bases). The germline V and J ends were trimmed by 5 bases and 4 bases, with 12 bases remaining between them. This CDR3 is built from 14 residues. Germline CDR1 reads SGHAT; CDR2 reads FQNNGV. CDR3 loop: CASSRGGVNQPQHF. In DNA, the CDR3 is TGTGCCAGCAGCCGAGGAGGGGTGAATCAGCCCCAGCATTTT.

The chain's CDR3 is CASSVAGQETQYF. The CDR3 bases are TGTGCCAGCAGTGTGGCGGGCCAAGAGACCCAGTACTTC. J is TRBJ2-5 and V is TRBV6-1, with D possibly being TRBD2 (5 bases). The V end lost 4 bases, the J end lost 1 base, and 7 bases lay between the germline ends. Germline lookup yields CDR1 MNHNS and CDR2 SASEGT. This CDR3 spans 13 amino acids.

This clone was observed once. The chain has TRBV5-6 and TRBJ2-7; 10 positions agree with TRBD2. Germline values: CDR1 SGHDT, CDR2 YYEEEE. The CDR3 is 16 amino acids. After removal of 2 bases from V and 1 base from J, the junction contained 6 bases not matched to a gene. This CDR3 reads CASSLTTSGMSYEQYF. CDR3 bases: TGTGCCAGCAGCTTAACAACTAGCGGGATGTCCTACGAGCAGTACTTC.

The chain has TRBV5-6 and TRBJ2-1; no firm D call. Trimming took 5 bases from V and 10 from J, leaving 16 bases between them. The CDR3 sequence is 13 residues long. Looked up from germline, CDR1 is SGHDT and CDR2 is YYEEEE. Here the CDR3 reads CASSSQADWEQFF. The CDR3 DNA reads TGTGCCAGCAGTTCGCAGGCCGATTGGGAGCAGTTCTTC.

The rearrangement joins TRBV11-3 to TRBJ2-7; a possible D gene is TRBD2 (5 bases). The germline CDR1 and CDR2 sequences are SGHNT and YENEEA. With 3 bases removed from V and 5 bases from J, the gap between germline ends came to 11 bases. CDR3 length equals 13 residues. The CDR3 spells CASSFDSGDEQYF. In DNA, the CDR3 is TGTGCCAGCAGCTTTGACTCCGGGGACGAGCAGTACTTC.

This chain joins TRBV9 and TRBJ2-7; D remains ambiguous. Germline assignment: CDR1 SGDLS and CDR2 YYNGEE. CDR3 size: 16 residues. V was shortened by 4 bases and J by 5 bases, with 22 bases between the two germline ends. The CDR3 spells CASSPMDGRLPHEQYF. In DNA, the CDR3 is TGTGCCAGCAGCCCCATGGACGGACGGCTCCCCCACGAGCAGTACTTC.